Below are 20 T cell receptor beta chains sequenced from a single sample in a study of CD8 T cells in cerebrospinal fluid in Alzheimer's disease. TCRdb reprocessed the 10x single-cell sequencing reads; each CDR3 protein has one entry and no DNA is given. The listing records nearly 1,500 distinct CDR3 sequences. Sequences were obtained from cerebrospinal fluid. Receptors originate from a human donor with Alzheimer's disease.

Considering frequency, this clonotype is large. The chain has TRBV7-9 and TRBJ1-2; TCRdb proposes TRBD1, but this gene call is untestable without DNA. CDR1 is SEHNR, CDR2 FQNEAQ, per germline (reference sequence). This CDR3 comprises 13 residues. CDR3 in amino acids: CASSSGTGEGYTF. The full variable domain, rest sourced from reference TRBV7-9 and TRBJ1-2, is DTGVSQNPRHKITKRGQNVTFRCDPISEHNRLYWYRQTLGQGPEFLTYFQNEAQLEKSRLLSDRFSAERPKGSFSTLEIQRTEQGDSAMYLCASSSGTGEGYTFGSGTRLTVV.

Frequency places this clonotype as medium-sized. The chain's CDR3 is CSAKGLLAGGYEQYF. The chain combines TRBV20-1 with TRBJ2-7; TCRdb gives TRBD2 as the D gene, but with no DNA this cannot be confirmed. Looked up from germline, CDR1 is DFQATT and CDR2 is SNEGSKA (reference sequence). The CDR3 extends over 15 amino acids.

This clonotype is deemed medium-sized by its frequency. The chain employs TRBV24-1 and TRBJ1-2; TCRdb picks TRBD1, but there is no DNA to check that call. The CDR3 has 13 residues. CDR1 is KGHDR and CDR2 is SFDVKD in the germline V gene. The CDR3 loop reads CATSDEQGDGYTF.

This clonotype is classed as medium-sized by frequency. The chain uses TRBV2 and TRBJ2-1; absent DNA, TCRdb's TRBD1 call cannot be checked. The CDR3 has 14 amino acids. CDR1 SNHLY and CDR2 FYNNEI come from the germline V gene. The CDR3: CASQGQDRYNEQFF.

This clonotype shows up as large by frequency. The rearrangement uses TRBV6-1 and TRBJ1-1; TCRdb indicates TRBD1, and absent DNA this call remains unverified. Germline CDR1 and CDR2: MNHNS and SASEGT. The CDR3 has 15 amino acids. The CDR3 protein is CATVPGHSMNTEAFF.

This clonotype is classed as medium-sized by frequency. The V call is TRBV6-1, the J call TRBJ2-5; the D call from TCRdb, TRBD1, cannot be confirmed without DNA. The germline gives CDR1 MNHNS, CDR2 SASEGT. The CDR3 is 16 amino acids. CDR3 protein: CASSEAMAPGGETQYF.

By frequency, this clonotype is medium-sized. V gene TRBV11-3 combines with J gene TRBJ2-5; there is no DNA to check the TCRdb D call of TRBD2. CDR1 is SGHNT, CDR2 YENEEA, per germline. This CDR3 is built from 17 residues. The CDR3 spells CASSLDGLSSGVGTQYF.

Considering frequency, this clonotype is medium-sized. The V gene is TRBV27, the J gene TRBJ1-5; the D call from TCRdb, TRBD1, cannot be confirmed without DNA. Germline V gene data show CDR1 as MNHEY and CDR2 as SMNVEV (reference sequence). The CDR3 length is 15 residues. The CDR3 reads CASRLTPWGNQPQHF.

By frequency, this clonotype is large. The CDR3 loop is CASSPQTGGTQYF. The chain employs TRBV7-2 and TRBJ2-3; there is no DNA to check the TCRdb D call of TRBD1. The CDR3 is 13 amino acids. The germline V gene has CDR1 SGHTA and CDR2 FQGNSA.

Judged by frequency, this clonotype is medium-sized. This sequence joins TRBV9 and TRBJ1-4; with no DNA, the TCRdb D assignment of TRBD1 cannot be verified. Per germline, CDR1 SGDLS and CDR2 YYNGEE. The CDR3 runs 17 residues. The chain's CDR3 is CASSVGPVSNIGEKLFF. The whole variable domain, remainder taken from reference TRBV9 and TRBJ1-4, is DSGVTQTPKHLITATGQRVTLRCSPRSGDLSVYWYQQSLDQGLQFLIQYYNGEERAKGNILERFSAQQFPDLHSELNLSSLELGDSALYFCASSVGPVSNIGEKLFFGSGTQLSVL.

Frequency places this clonotype as medium-sized. The rearrangement links TRBV7-6 to TRBJ2-1. This CDR3 spans 13 amino acids. CDR1 and CDR2 from the germline V gene are SGHVS and FNYEAQ. The CDR3 here is CASSLERLHEQFF. The variable domain in full, completed from reference TRBV7-6 and TRBJ2-1, reads GAGVSQSPRYKVTKRGQDVALRCDPISGHVSLYWYRQALGQGPEFLTYFNYEAQQDKSGLPNDRFSAERPEGSISTLTIQRTEQRDSAMYRCASSLERLHEQFFGPGTRLTVL.

This clonotype is medium-sized by frequency. The rearrangement uses TRBV20-1 and TRBJ2-3; the TCRdb call, TRBD2, lacks DNA for checking. Germline V gene sequence: CDR1 DFQATT, CDR2 SNEGSKA (reference sequence). This CDR3 region has 16 residues. The CDR3: CSARSSGMIGTDTQYF.

Judged by frequency, this clonotype is medium-sized. CDR3 residues: CASSISIGLSGGPSTDTQYF. The gene calls are TRBV19 and TRBJ2-3; the D gene TCRdb calls, TRBD2, cannot be checked with no DNA. The CDR3 has 20 amino acids. The germline V gene has CDR1 LNHDA and CDR2 SQIVND (reference sequence).

This clonotype counts as medium-sized (0.01 to 0.1%) by frequency. This rearrangement joins TRBV5-1 to TRBJ2-1; the D call from TCRdb, TRBD2, cannot be confirmed without DNA. This CDR3 is 15 amino acids long. CDR1 and CDR2 (germline): SGHRS, YFSETQ. The CDR3 sequence: CASSLGQGGVNEQFF.

By frequency, this clonotype is medium-sized. J is TRBJ2-3 and V is TRBV11-2. This CDR3 has 15 amino acids. CDR1 is SGHAT, CDR2 FQNNGV, per germline. The CDR3 here is CASSFRGVSTDTQYF.

This clonotype ranks as medium-sized (0.01 to 0.1%) in terms of frequency. This sequence joins TRBV6-1 and TRBJ1-3; TCRdb selects TRBD1, and the lack of DNA leaves this call unchecked. In germline, CDR1 is MNHNS, CDR2 SASEGT. This CDR3 is 14 amino acids long. The CDR3 region is CASSEWGPGNTIYF.

Measured by frequency, this clonotype is large (0.1 to 1%). This rearrangement joins TRBV5-1 to TRBJ2-3; absent DNA, TCRdb's TRBD2 call cannot be checked. CDR1 SGHRS and CDR2 YFSETQ come from the germline V gene. The CDR3 totals 17 residues. The CDR3 sequence: CASSPPGLVSSADTQYF.

This clonotype is deemed medium-sized by its frequency. V gene TRBV9 combines with J gene TRBJ2-1. This CDR3 has 15 residues. In germline, CDR1 is SGDLS, CDR2 YYNGEE. CDR3 amino acids: CASSVDVGSYNEQFF.

The chain is built from TRBV19 and TRBJ1-2; the TRBD1 assignment by TCRdb is unverifiable without DNA. The CDR3 has 14 residues. Germline-derived CDR1 and CDR2 are LNHDA and SQIVND (reference sequence). This CDR3 reads CASSGRGINYGYTF.

This clonotype is identified as medium-sized (0.01 to 0.1%) from frequency. The CDR3 loop is CASSPFRGTNEKLFF. V usage is TRBV18 and J usage is TRBJ1-4; TCRdb returns TRBD1, unconfirmable since there is no DNA. Germline V gives CDR1 KGHSH, CDR2 LQKENI. CDR3 length equals 15 residues. The full variable domain, with the rest looked up from reference TRBV18 and TRBJ1-4, is NAGVMQNPRHLVRRRGQEARLRCSPMKGHSHVYWYRQLPEEGLKFMVYLQKENIIDESGMPKERFSAEFPKEGPSILRIQQVVRGDSAAYFCASSPFRGTNEKLFFGSGTQLSVL.